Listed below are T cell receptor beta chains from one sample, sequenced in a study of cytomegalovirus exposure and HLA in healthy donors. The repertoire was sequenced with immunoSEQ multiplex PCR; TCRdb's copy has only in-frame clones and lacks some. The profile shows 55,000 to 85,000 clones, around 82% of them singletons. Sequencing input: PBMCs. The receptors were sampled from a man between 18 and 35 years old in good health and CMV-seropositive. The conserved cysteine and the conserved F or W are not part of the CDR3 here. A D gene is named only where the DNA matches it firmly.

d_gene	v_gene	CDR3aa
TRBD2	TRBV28	ASRRLAGGFYEQY
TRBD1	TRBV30	AWGLQGAEGANVLT
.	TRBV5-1	ASSLGGRDKAF
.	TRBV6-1	ASSGQTPTYNSPLH
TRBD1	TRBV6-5	ASSYRSTGDNYGYT
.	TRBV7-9	ASSSSGGNEKLF
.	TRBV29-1	SVARTLGDEQY
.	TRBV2	ASSEGGAETQY
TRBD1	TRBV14	ASRHTDRITEAF
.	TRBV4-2	ASSQDFSSTNEKLF
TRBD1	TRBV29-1	SVRQGVSSNQPQH
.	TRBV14	ASSQAGEQF
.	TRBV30	AWTTGGNYGYT
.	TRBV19	ASSTYRDQF
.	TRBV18	ASSPEAGYGYT
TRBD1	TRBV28	ASTLLGQGYGYT
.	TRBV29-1	SVVGRAQETQY
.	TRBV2	ASSGGWGYT
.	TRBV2	ASTREGNQPQH
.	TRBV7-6	ASSWQDNTEAF
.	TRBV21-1	ASSKTPPQEVQPQH
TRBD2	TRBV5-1	ASSLGLAGDNEQF
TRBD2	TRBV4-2	ASSQGLAGGFEQY
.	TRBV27	ASSPQWRAYEQY